The 19 T cell receptor beta chains listed next were all sequenced from one sample in a study of regulatory T cells in long-lasting Graves disease. Time point meaning: newly diagnosed GD, antithyroid drugs for less than 3 months. Generation of the TCR library employed RNA extracted from PBMCs. iRepertoire HTBI primers and Arm-PCR of CDR3 regions built TCR beta libraries. TCRdb independently ran MiXCR on the multiplex PCR reads; one entry per CDR3 protein. The sample records a few hundred thousand distinct CDR3 sequences, about a sixth being singletons. In addition, the sample was reused for a study of T cells in Graves' hyperthyroidism and ophthalmopathy.

This material consisted of peripheral blood mononuclear cells (PBMCs), taken at new diagnosis, from a patient treated with antithyroid drugs. The origin of the receptors is a woman aged 18-29 years with Graves disease.

This clonotype was seen at least ten times. The chain joins TRBV12-3 or TRBV12-4 to TRBJ1-4; possibly TRBD1 for D (5 bases). The germline V and J ends were trimmed by 3 bases and 6 bases, with 11 bases remaining between them. The CDR3 loop spans 14 amino acids. CDR3 nucleotides: TGTGCCAGCAGTTTCGCAGGGTCTGATGAAAAACTGTTTTTT. Translation: CASSFAGSDEKLFF.

This clonotype was detected ten times or more. This chain joins TRBV29-1 and TRBJ2-3; no firm D call. V lost 0 bases, J lost 0 bases, and 7 bases lay in between. The CDR3 has 14 residues. Germline V gives CDR1 SQVTM, CDR2 ANQGSEA. The CDR3: CSVEDPLSTDTQYF. The CDR3 nucleotides read TGCAGCGTTGAAGATCCATTAAGCACAGATACGCAGTATTTT.

The chain has TRBV25-1 and TRBJ1-4; D may be TRBD1 (6 bases). This CDR3 is 14 amino acids long. Between the trimmed V and J ends, which lost 5 bases and 4 bases, there was a span of 11 bases. Germline V gene lookup returns CDR1 MGHDK and CDR2 SYGVNS. CDR3 nucleotide sequence: TGTGCCAGCAGTCCGACAGGCCATAATGAAAAACTGTTTTTT. Its translation is CASSPTGHNEKLFF.

The chain carries TRBV19 and TRBJ2-2, with TRBD2 matching over 7 bases. The trim removed 6 bases at V and 5 bases at J, leaving 6 bases unmatched. Germline assignment: CDR1 LNHDA and CDR2 SQIVND (reference sequence). This CDR3 contains 14 residues. The CDR3 nucleotides read TGTGCCAGTAGGACGGGGGGTCGGACCGGGGAGCTGTTTTTT. Protein sequence: CASRTGGRTGELFF.

This clonotype has more than one count but fewer than ten. The V call is TRBV6-5, the J call TRBJ2-3; 15 nucleotides align to TRBD2. The CDR3 loop spans 18 amino acids. Per the germline V gene, CDR1 is MNHEY and CDR2 is SVGAGI. V lost 0 bases and J lost 3; bases outside the gene matches: 4. CDR3: CASSYSSGTSGRTDTQYF. CDR3 bases: TGTGCCAGCAGTTACTCGAGTGGGACTAGCGGGAGGACAGATACGCAGTATTTT.

The genes are TRBV12-3 or TRBV12-4 and TRBJ2-2; 15 nucleotides match TRBD2. Trimming cost V 6 bases and J 1 base; bases outside gene matches: 6. The CDR3 consists of 18 residues. The DNA for the CDR3 is TGTGCCAGCAGGCCGGGACTAGCGGGAGGTCTGAACACCGGGGAGCTGTTTTTT. It specifies CASRPGLAGGLNTGELFF.

Points on this clonotype: Relative to the germline gene, one junction end is altered; a read error may explain this. The chain uses TRBV12-3 or TRBV12-4 and TRBJ2-1; D is uncertain. The CDR3 covers 12 residues. The CDR3 region is CASSPGHNERFF. DNA of the CDR3: TGTGCCAGCAGCCCTGGGCACAATGAGCGGTTCTTC.

At least ten counts were recorded for this clonotype. The genes are TRBV2 and TRBJ2-3; D unresolved. The CDR3 spans 13 residues. Germline loops: CDR1 SNHLY, CDR2 FYNNEI. V lost 8 bases and J 0 bases, leaving 9 bases between the germline ends. In DNA, the CDR3 is TGTGCCAGCGAACAACCGAGCACAGATACGCAGTATTTT. The encoded protein is CASEQPSTDTQYF.

This clonotype was observed at least ten times. The genes are TRBV6-1 and TRBJ2-3; D unresolved. CDR1 is MNHNS and CDR2 is SASEGT in the germline V gene. The CDR3 is 14 residues long. Trimming took 2 bases from V and 1 from J, leaving 7 bases between them. The CDR3 is CASSERQGTDTQYF. The CDR3 coding sequence is TGTGCCAGCAGTGAACGTCAGGGCACAGATACGCAGTATTTT.

This clonotype was picked up many times. This chain connects TRBV10-2 to TRBJ2-1, with TRBD2 matching 7 bases. Looked up from germline, CDR1 is WSHSY and CDR2 is SAAADI. The V and J ends lost 2 bases and 12 bases, in that order; junction bases with no gene match: 7. The CDR3 is 13 amino acids. The CDR3 DNA follows: TGCGCCAGCAGTGAGCGGGAGGAAAGGAGGCAGTTCTTC. Translating gives CASSEREERRQFF.

Ten or more counts support this clonotype. The rearrangement joins TRBV11-1 to TRBJ2-1; 7 positions agree with TRBD2. This CDR3 spans 12 amino acids. Unmatched junction bases numbered 5, after V lost 6 bases and J lost 9 bases. The germline V gene has CDR1 SGHAT and CDR2 FQDESV (reference sequence). The DNA for the CDR3 is TGTGCCAGCAGTCGCGCGGGAGTTGAGCAGTTCTTC. It translates to CASSRAGVEQFF.

This chain uses TRBV6-1 with TRBJ2-7; 13 bases are shared with TRBD2. CDR1 and CDR2 from the germline V gene are MNHNS and SASEGT. After removal of 5 bases from V and 12 bases from J, the junction contained 10 bases not matched to a gene. The CDR3 runs to 14 residues. Written as DNA, the CDR3 is TGTGCCAGCAGTCCAGGGACTAGCGGGACACTTCGGTACTTC. It codes for CASSPGTSGTLRYF.

Of note for this clonotype: With a much larger clone just one base away, this may be a read error. This chain joins TRBV6-2 or TRBV6-3 and TRBJ2-7; TRBD2 agrees at 7 bases. The V gene's germline CDR1 is MNHEY and CDR2 SVGEGT. This CDR3 has 15 amino acids. CDR3 in amino acids: CASRRAGRPSDEQYF. CDR3 DNA: TGTGCCAGCAGAAGAGCGGGAAGGCCCTCCGACGAGCAGTACTTC.

The chain has TRBV2 and TRBJ2-7; 7 nucleotides agree with TRBD2. The germline V gene encodes CDR1 SNHLY and CDR2 FYNNEI. The J segment lost 7 bases and the V segment lost 6 bases, leaving 15 bases of the junction unmatched. This CDR3 comprises 15 residues. The CDR3 reads CASSRALAGAGEQYF. The CDR3 DNA reads as TGTGCCAGCAGCCGGGCCTTAGCGGGTGCTGGGGAGCAGTACTTC.

In this sample, this clonotype turned up a few times. The chain combines TRBV2 with TRBJ2-1; D perhaps matches TRBD2 (5 bases). CDR3 size: 15 residues. Germline values: CDR1 SNHLY, CDR2 FYNNEI. Trimming removed 6 bases from V and 2 bases from J, with 14 bases in between. In nucleotides, the CDR3 is TGTGCCAGCAGCCCCCTTAATAGCGCCTACAATGAGCAGTTCTTC. Protein product: CASSPLNSAYNEQFF.

This clonotype was seen a handful of times. One end of the junction is discordant with germline, which a read error may explain. For the CDR3, the DNA is TGTGCCAGCTCCTGGGAGGGGGGGCAACGGCCGAACTTC. Translated, it gives CASSWEGGQRPNF. The chain carries TRBV11-2 and TRBJ2-5; possibly TRBD2 for D (7 bases). The CDR3 totals 13 residues. Per the germline V gene, CDR1 is SGHAT and CDR2 is FQNNGV.

This clonotype was observed at least ten times. At one boundary the junction diverges from the germline segment, which might be a read error. The chain couples TRBV7-9 to TRBJ2-5; TRBD1 is a possible D gene (6 bases). This CDR3 has 15 amino acids. Germline values: CDR1 SEHNR, CDR2 FQNEAQ (reference sequence). The CDR3 bases are TGTGCTAGCAGCTTAGGGGGTAGACAGGAGGAGACCCAGTACTTC. Amino acids: CASSLGGRQEETQYF.

This clonotype was observed many times. This chain connects TRBV5-1 to TRBJ1-2; 9 bases fit TRBD1. J was trimmed by 3 bases and V by 3 bases; bases with no gene match: 6. The CDR3 runs to 15 residues. Germline V gene data show CDR1 as SGHRS and CDR2 as YFSETQ. The chain's CDR3 is CASSSRTGVHYGYTF. Written as DNA, the CDR3 is TGCGCCAGCAGCTCAAGGACAGGGGTGCACTATGGCTACACCTTC.

This rearrangement joins TRBV28 to TRBJ2-1; D ambiguous. V was pared by 9 bases and J by 6 bases, with 18 bases between. CDR1 and CDR2 (germline): MDHEN, SYDVKM. This CDR3 contains 14 residues. CDR3 protein: CASIDRVRFNEQFF. CDR3 coding DNA: TGTGCCAGTATCGATCGCGTTCGGTTCAATGAGCAGTTCTTC.